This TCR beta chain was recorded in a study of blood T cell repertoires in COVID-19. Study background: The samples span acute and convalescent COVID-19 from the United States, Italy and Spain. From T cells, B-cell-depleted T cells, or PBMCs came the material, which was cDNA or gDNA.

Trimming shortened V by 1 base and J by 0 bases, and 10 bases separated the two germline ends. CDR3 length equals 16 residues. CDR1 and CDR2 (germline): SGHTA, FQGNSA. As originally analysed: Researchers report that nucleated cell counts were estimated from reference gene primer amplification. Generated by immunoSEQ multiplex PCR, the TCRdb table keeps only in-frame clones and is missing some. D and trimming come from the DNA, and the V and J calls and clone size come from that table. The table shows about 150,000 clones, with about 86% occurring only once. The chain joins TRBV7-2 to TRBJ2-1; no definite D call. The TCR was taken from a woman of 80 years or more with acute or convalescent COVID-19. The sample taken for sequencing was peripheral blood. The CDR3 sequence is CASSLGLLPSYNEQFF. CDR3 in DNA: TGTGCCAGCAGCTTAGGCCTACTCCCCTCCTACAATGAGCAGTTCTTC.